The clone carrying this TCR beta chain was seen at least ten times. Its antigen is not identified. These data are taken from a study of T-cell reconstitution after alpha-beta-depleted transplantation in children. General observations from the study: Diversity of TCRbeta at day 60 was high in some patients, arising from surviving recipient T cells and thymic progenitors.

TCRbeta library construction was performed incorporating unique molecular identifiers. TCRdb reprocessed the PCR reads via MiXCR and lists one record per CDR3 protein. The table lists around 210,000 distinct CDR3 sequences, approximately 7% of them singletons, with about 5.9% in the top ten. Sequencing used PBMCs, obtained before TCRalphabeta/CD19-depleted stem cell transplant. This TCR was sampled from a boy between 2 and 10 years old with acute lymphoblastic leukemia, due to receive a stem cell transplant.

The chain's CDR3 is CASSLAPGNEQFF. In DNA, the CDR3 is TGTGCCAGCAGCTTAGCTCCAGGGAATGAGCAGTTCTTC. The chain combines TRBV11-2 with TRBJ2-1, with D tentatively TRBD1 (5 bases). CDR3 size: 13 residues. The V end lost 1 base, the J end lost 7 bases, and 8 bases lay between the germline ends. Germline-derived CDR1 and CDR2 are SGHAT and FQNNGV.